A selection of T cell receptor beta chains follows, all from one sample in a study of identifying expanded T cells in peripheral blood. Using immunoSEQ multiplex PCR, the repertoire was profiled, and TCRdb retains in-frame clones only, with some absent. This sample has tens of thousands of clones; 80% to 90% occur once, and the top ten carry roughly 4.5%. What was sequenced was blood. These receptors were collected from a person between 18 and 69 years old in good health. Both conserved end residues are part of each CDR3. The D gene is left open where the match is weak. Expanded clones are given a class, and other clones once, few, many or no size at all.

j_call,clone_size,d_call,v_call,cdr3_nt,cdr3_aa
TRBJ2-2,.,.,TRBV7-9,TGTGCCAGCAGCCCGCGACAAGGGATGACCGGGGAGCTGTTTTTT,CASSPRQGMTGELFF
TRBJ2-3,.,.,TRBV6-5,TGTGCCAGCGGTCGGGACAACACAGATACGCAGTATTTT,CASGRDNTDTQYF
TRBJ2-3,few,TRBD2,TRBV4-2,TGTGCCAGCAGCCACGAACTAGCGGGGGGGCCTGCAGATACGCAGTATTTT,CASSHELAGGPADTQYF
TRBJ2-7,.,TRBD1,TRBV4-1,TGCGCCAGCAGCCAAGGGGACAGGTCGACCTACGAGCAGTACTTC,CASSQGDRSTYEQYF
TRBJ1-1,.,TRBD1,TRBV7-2,TGTGCCAGCAGCTTCCAGGGGGCAAAGGGTGAAGCTTTCTTT,CASSFQGAKGEAFF
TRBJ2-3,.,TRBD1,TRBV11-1,TGTGCCAGCAGCTTACGGCAGGGGGCCGATACGCAGTATTTT,CASSLRQGADTQYF
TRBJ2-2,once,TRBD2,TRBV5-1,TGCGCCAGCAGCTTGGCGTTGGGACTAAATACCGGGGAGCTGTTTTTT,CASSLALGLNTGELFF
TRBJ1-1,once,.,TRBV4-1,TGCGCCAGCAGCCAGGTTTCAACAGGTTACACTGAAGCTTTCTTT,CASSQVSTGYTEAFF
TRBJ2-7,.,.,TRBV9,TGTGCCAGCAGCCGCTTGACAGAGGCCCTCAACGAGCAGTACTTC,CASSRLTEALNEQYF
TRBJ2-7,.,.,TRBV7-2,TGTGCCAGCAGCTTAGAGGGGGGATACGAGCAGTACTTC,CASSLEGGYEQYF
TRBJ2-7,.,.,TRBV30,TGTGCCTGGAGGAGGGGAGCCGGGACCCATCCCTACGAGCAGTACTTC,CAWRRGAGTHPYEQYF
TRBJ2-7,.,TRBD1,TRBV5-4,TGTGCCAGCAGCATCCCGGGACAGGGATTAAGCGAGCAGTACTTC,CASSIPGQGLSEQYF
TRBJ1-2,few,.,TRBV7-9,TGTGCCAGCAGCTTATTTGAAGCTAACTATGGCTACACCTTC,CASSLFEANYGYTF
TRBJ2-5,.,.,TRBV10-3,TGTGCCATCAGTGAGCTGACCGCGGAGACCCAGTACTTC,CAISELTAETQYF
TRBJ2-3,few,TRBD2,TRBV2,TGTGCCAGCAGTGAGGGCGGGGGGGCCAGACCAACCCAGCAGTATTTT,CASSEGGGARPTQQYF
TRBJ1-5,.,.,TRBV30,TGTGCCTGGGGGCAGGGGACTAGCAATCAGCCCCAGCATTTT,CAWGQGTSNQPQHF
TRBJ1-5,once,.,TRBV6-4,TGTGCCAGCAGTGCCAATAGCAATCAGCCCCAGCATTTT,CASSANSNQPQHF
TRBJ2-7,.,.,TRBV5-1,TGCGCCAGCAGCTTGGACGGAAACGAGCAGTACTTC,CASSLDGNEQYF
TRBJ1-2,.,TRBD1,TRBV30,TGTGCCTGGGACAGGGGTAACTATGGCTACACCTTC,CAWDRGNYGYTF
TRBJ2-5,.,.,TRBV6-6,TGTGCCAGCAGTTACTCATCCCAGGGAAAAACGACCCAGTACTTC,CASSYSSQGKTTQYF
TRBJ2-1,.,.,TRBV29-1,TGCAGCGTTCCAACAGGGCGAAGGTCGAATGAGCAGTTCTTC,CSVPTGRRSNEQFF
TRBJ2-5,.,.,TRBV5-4,TGTGCCAGCAGCTTGGATCGAGCAGAAACCCAGTACTTC,CASSLDRAETQYF
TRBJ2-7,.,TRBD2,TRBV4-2,TGTGCCAGCAGCCAAGGACTAGCGGGGGGGTACGAGCAGTACTTC,CASSQGLAGGYEQYF
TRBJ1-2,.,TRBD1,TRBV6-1,TGTGCCAGCAGTGAAGAACAGGGGTTTAACTATGGCTACACCTTC,CASSEEQGFNYGYTF
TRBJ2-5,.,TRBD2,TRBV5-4,TGTGCCAGCAGCTTCGGGGGGGAGTACCAAGAGACCCAGTACTTC,CASSFGGEYQETQYF
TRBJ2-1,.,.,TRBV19,TGTGCCAGTAGTATAACAGAAACGGCCTACAATGAGCAGTTCTTC,CASSITETAYNEQFF
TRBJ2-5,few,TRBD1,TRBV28,TGTGCCAGCAGTTCGGGACAGGGGATGTTGAGGGAGACCCAGTACTTC,CASSSGQGMLRETQYF
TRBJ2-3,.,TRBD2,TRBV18,TGTGCCAGCTCACCGGCGGTAGCGGGAAGTGGAGATACGCAGTATTTT,CASSPAVAGSGDTQYF
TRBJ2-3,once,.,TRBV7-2,TGTGCCAGCAGCTCCATTTATACGCAGTATTTT,CASSSIYTQYF
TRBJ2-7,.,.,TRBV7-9,TGTGCCAGCAGAAGGGACTACGAGCAGTACTTC,CASRRDYEQYF
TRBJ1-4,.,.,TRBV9,TGTGCCAGCAGCGTGACAGGTTTCGCCAATGAAAAACTGTTTTTT,CASSVTGFANEKLFF
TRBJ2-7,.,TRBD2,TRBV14,TGTGCCAGCGCCGGGGGGGTTGCGCCCTACGAGCAGTACTTC,CASAGGVAPYEQYF
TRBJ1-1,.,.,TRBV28,TGTGCCAGCAGCCGTAGACTGGGACGGATGAACACTGAAGCTTTCTTT,CASSRRLGRMNTEAFF
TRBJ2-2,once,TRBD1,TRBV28,TGTGCCAGCAGTTCCGGGACAGGGGATGTTGGGGAGCTGTTTTTT,CASSSGTGDVGELFF
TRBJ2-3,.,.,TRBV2,TGTGCCAGCAGCGCTGGGAGCCATAGCACAGATACGCAGTATTTT,CASSAGSHSTDTQYF
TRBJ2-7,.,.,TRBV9,TGTGCCAGCAGCGTTGGACTGGGGGCCTACGAGCAGTACTTC,CASSVGLGAYEQYF
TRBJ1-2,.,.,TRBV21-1,TGTGCCAGCAGCAAAGTGCCCCTACCGGGGGTGGTCTATGGCTACACCTTC,CASSKVPLPGVVYGYTF